This T cell receptor (beta chain) was captured by sequencing in a study of shared clonotypes between healthy human individuals. Deep-level running was used for the assay. The authors split each subset's genomic DNA evenly across several immunoSEQ plates. The repertoire was sequenced with immunoSEQ multiplex PCR; TCRdb's copy has only in-frame clones and lacks some. The table records roughly 700,000 clones, around 74% of them present only once. This CDR3 region has 18 residues. CDR1 and CDR2 (germline): LNHDA, SQIVND (reference sequence). V lost 4 bases and J lost 1; bases outside the gene matches: 10. Study-wide findings and caveats: Tissues were not sampled, only blood, and their repertoires likely differ.

This clone came up once. Its target is unknown. Sequencing was performed on memory CD4+ T cells sorted from blood. The sample's subset: CD45RA-negative fraction. The receptor comes from a woman aged 30 to 39 in good health. The chain has TRBV19 and TRBJ2-7; 13 bases align to TRBD2. CDR3 sequence reads: CASSRPLAGGPSSYEQYF. CDR3 in DNA: TGTGCCAGTAGTAGACCACTAGCGGGAGGGCCTAGTTCCTACGAGCAGTACTTC.